This T cell receptor beta chain is from a study of identical twins. The V end lost 2 bases, the J end lost 3 bases, and 7 bases lay between the germline ends. There are 13 residues in the CDR3. Germline V gene sequence: CDR1 MDHEN, CDR2 SYDVKM. A universal primer site came from template switching; cDNA carried unique molecular identifiers. TCRdb recomputed calls from the 5' RACE reads with MiXCR, one row per CDR3 protein. The repertoire has roughly 150,000 distinct CDR3 sequences, roughly 3.5% of them found once; the top ten carry around 8.1%. Study-wide results and caveats: The same donors were not followed; conclusions instead depended on cross-sectional statistical analysis. Carriage of fewer insertions was seen in abundant cord blood beta clonotypes, whereas memory repertoires showed none.

Each donor was a healthy Caucasian. There are many counts of this clonotype. Its target is not known. The sample taken for sequencing was memory T cells sorted from blood. The receptor comes from a man between 18 and 35 years old in good health. The chain uses TRBV28 and TRBJ1-2; no clear D. CDR3 in DNA: TGTGCCAGCAGTTTAGGGAGGGACTATGGCTACACCTTC. Protein product: CASSLGRDYGYTF.